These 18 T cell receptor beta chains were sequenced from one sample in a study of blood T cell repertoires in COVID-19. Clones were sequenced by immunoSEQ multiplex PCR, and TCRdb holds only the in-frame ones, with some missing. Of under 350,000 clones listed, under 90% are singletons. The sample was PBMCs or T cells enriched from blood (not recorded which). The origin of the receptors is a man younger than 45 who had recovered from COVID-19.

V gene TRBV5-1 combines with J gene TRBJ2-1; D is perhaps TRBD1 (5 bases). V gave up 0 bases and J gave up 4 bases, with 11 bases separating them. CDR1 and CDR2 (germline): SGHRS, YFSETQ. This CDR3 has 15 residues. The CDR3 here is CASSLVGAVYNEQFF. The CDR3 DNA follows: TGCGCCAGCAGCTTGGTTGGGGCAGTTTACAATGAGCAGTTCTTC.

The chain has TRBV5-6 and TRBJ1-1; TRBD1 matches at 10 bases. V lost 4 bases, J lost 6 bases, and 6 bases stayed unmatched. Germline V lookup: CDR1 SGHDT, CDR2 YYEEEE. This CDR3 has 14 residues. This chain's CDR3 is CASSRRQGASEAFF. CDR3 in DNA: TGTGCCAGCAGCCGTCGACAGGGGGCCTCTGAAGCTTTCTTT.

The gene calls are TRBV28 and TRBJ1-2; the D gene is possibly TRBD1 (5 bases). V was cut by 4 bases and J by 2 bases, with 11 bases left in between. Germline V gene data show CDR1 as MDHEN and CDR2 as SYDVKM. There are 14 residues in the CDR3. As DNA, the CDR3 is TGTGCCAGCAGTTCCAGACAGTTGAACTATGGCTACACCTTC. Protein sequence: CASSSRQLNYGYTF.

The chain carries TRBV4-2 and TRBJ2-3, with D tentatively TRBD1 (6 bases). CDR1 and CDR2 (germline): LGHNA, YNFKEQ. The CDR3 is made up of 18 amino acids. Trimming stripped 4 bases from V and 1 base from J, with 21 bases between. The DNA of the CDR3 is TGTGCCAGCAGCCCCTGGGGGCAACAGGGCTCAGGCACAGATACGCAGTATTTT. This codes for CASSPWGQQGSGTDTQYF.

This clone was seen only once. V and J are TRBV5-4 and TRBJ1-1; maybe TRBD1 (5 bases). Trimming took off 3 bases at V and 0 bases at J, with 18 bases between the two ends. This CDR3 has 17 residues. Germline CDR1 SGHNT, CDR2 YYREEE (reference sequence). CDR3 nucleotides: TGTGCCAGCAGCTGGGGAGGGGTTTTGGTATTGAACACTGAAGCTTTCTTT. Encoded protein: CASSWGGVLVLNTEAFF.

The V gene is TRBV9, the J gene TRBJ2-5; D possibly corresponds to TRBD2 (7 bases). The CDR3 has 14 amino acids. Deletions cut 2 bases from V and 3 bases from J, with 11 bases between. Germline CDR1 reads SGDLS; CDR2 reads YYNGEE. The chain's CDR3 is CASSVGGGEETQYF. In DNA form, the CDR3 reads TGTGCCAGCAGCGTGGGAGGGGGGGAAGAGACCCAGTACTTC.

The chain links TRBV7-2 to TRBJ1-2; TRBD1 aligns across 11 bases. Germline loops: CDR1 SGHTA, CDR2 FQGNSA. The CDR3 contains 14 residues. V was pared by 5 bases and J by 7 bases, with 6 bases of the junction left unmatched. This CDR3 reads CASSQDRGRGGYTF. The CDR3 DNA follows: TGTGCCAGCAGCCAGGACAGGGGGCGAGGTGGCTACACCTTC.

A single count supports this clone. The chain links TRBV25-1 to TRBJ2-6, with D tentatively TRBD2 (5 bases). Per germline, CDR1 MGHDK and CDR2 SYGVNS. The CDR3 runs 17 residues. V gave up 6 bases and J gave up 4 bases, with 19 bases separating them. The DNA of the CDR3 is TGTGCCAGCAGCAAGAGAGGGTTTACTTCGGGGGCCAACGTCCTGACTTTC. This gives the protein CASSKRGFTSGANVLTF.

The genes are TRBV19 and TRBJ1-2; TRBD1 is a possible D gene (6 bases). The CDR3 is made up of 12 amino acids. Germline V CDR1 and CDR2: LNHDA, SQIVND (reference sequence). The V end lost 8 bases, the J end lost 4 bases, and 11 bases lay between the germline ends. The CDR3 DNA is TGTGCCAGTCTTCAGGGGAGCTATGGCTACACCTTC. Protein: CASLQGSYGYTF.

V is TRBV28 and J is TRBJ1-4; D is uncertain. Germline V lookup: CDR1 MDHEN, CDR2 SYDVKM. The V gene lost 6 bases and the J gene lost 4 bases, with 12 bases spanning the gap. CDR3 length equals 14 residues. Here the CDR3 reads CASRPHSYNEKLFF. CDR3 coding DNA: TGTGCCAGCAGGCCGCACAGCTATAATGAAAAACTGTTTTTT.

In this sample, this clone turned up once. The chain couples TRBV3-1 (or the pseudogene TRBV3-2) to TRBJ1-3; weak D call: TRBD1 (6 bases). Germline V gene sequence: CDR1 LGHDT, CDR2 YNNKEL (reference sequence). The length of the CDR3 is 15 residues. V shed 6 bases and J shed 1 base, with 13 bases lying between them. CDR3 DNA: TGTGCCAGCAGTGTAGAGGACAGTTCTGGAAACACCATATATTTT. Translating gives CASSVEDSSGNTIYF.

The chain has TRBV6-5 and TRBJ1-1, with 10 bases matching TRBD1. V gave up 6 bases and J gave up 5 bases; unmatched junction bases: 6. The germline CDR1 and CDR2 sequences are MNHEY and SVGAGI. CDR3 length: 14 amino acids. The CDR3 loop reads CASRGGQGGTEAFF. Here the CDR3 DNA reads TGTGCCAGCAGGGGCGGACAGGGGGGAACTGAAGCTTTCTTT.

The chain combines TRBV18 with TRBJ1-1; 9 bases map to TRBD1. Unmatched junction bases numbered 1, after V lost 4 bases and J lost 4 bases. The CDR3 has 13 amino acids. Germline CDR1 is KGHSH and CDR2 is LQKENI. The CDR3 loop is CASSRQGGTEAFF. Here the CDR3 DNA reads TGTGCCAGCTCACGACAGGGGGGCACTGAAGCTTTCTTT.

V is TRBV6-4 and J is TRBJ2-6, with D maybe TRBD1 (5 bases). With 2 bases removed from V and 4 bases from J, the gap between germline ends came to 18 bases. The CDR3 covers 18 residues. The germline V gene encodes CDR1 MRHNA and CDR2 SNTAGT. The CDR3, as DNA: TGTGCCAGCAGTGACACGCGGTTGGGGCTGTCCGGGGCCAACGTCCTGACTTTC. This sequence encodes CASSDTRLGLSGANVLTF.

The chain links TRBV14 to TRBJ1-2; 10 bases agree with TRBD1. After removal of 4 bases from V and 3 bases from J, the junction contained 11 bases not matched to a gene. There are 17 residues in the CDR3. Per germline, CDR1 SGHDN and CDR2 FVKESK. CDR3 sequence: CASSPRDRGLKDYGYTF. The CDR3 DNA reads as TGTGCCAGCAGCCCCCGGGACAGGGGCCTGAAAGACTATGGCTACACCTTC.

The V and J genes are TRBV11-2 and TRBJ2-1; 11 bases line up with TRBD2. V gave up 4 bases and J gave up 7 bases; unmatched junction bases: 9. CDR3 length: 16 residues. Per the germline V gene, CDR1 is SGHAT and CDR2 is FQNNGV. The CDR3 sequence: CASSSKLAGVGNEQFF. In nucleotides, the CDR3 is TGTGCCAGCAGCTCAAAACTAGCGGGAGTGGGGAATGAGCAGTTCTTC.

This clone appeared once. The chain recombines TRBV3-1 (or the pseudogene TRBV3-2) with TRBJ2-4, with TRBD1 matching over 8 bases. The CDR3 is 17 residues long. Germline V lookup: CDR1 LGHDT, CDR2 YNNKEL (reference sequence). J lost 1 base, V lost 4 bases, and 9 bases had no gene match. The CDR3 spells CASSRTGRNLAKNIQYF. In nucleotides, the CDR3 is TGTGCCAGCAGCCGGACAGGGCGGAATTTGGCCAAAAACATTCAGTACTTC.

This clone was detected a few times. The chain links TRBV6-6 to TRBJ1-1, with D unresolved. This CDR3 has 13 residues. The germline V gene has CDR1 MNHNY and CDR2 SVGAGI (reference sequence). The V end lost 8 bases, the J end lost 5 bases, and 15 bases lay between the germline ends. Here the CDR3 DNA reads TGTGCCAGCCGCCTTCTGGGCGAGACTGAAGCTTTCTTT. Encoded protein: CASRLLGETEAFF.